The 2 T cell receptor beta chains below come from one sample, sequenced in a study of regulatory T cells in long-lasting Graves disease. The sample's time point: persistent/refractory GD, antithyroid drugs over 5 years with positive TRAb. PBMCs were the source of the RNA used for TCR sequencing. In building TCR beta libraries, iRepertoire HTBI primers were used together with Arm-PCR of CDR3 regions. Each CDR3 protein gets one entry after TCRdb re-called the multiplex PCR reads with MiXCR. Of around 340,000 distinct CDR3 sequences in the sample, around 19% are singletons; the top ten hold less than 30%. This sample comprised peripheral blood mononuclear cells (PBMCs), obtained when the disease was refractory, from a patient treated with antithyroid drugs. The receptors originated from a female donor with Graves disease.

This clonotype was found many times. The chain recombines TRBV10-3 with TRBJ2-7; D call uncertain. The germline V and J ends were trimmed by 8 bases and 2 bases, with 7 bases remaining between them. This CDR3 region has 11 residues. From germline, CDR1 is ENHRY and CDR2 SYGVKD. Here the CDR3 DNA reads TGTGCCATCGGACGGGCCTACGAGCAGTACTTC. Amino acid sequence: CAIGRAYEQYF.

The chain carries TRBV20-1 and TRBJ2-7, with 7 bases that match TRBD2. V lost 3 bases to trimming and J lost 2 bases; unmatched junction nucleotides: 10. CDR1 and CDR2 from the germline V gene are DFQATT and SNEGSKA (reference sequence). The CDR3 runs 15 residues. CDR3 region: CSARDLELAAYEQYF. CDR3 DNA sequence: TGCAGTGCTAGGGACTTGGAGCTAGCGGCCTACGAGCAGTACTTC.